A selection of T cell receptor beta chains follows, all from one sample in a study of cytomegalovirus exposure and HLA in healthy donors. The method was immunoSEQ multiplex PCR; TCRdb's version includes in-frame clones alone and lacks a portion of them. This sample has 150,000 to 200,000 clones; about three quarters occur once, and the top ten carry around 7%. Sequencing input: PBMCs. The source is a woman aged 40 to 49 in good health and CMV-seropositive. CDR3s include the opening cysteine and the closing phenylalanine or tryptophan. A D gene is named only where the DNA matches it firmly. Size is stated for part of the rows, as once, few or many counts, or as a class when the clone is expanded.

abundance,j_gene,d_gene,len,v_gene,CDR3nt,CDR3aa
-,TRBJ1-6,-,15,TRBV5-1,TGCGCCAGCAGCTTGGGAGGTTCGGCCGATTCACCCCTCCACTTT,CASSLGGSADSPLHF
-,TRBJ1-6,-,17,TRBV9,TGTGCCAGCAGCGAGCCCCCTCTGGAGGGCTATAATTCACCCCTCCACTTT,CASSEPPLEGYNSPLHF
-,TRBJ2-4,TRBD2,15,TRBV15,TGTGCCACCAGCAGGGCTAGCGGGCGGCAAAACATTCAGTACTTC,CATSRASGRQNIQYF
few,TRBJ1-1,TRBD1,17,TRBV19,TGTGCCAGTGGGACAGGAGCCCGGAGCTCGATGAACACTGAAGCTTTCTTT,CASGTGARSSMNTEAFF
-,TRBJ1-1,TRBD1,14,TRBV5-1,TGCGCCAGCAGCTTCCGGGACAGGGAAGGCCAAGCTTTCTTT,CASSFRDREGQAFF
-,TRBJ1-1,-,15,TRBV4-2,TGTGCCAGCAGCCAAGGGAGCCGTGAGCTGACTGAAGCTTTCTTT,CASSQGSRELTEAFF
-,TRBJ1-1,TRBD1,13,TRBV7-9,TGTGCCAGCAGTTGGACAGGGGACACTGAAGCTTTCTTT,CASSWTGDTEAFF
-,TRBJ2-7,TRBD1,15,TRBV11-2,TGTGCCAGCACCTTGACCACAGGGGCCTTGGGCGAGCAGTACTTC,CASTLTTGALGEQYF
-,TRBJ2-3,-,11,TRBV7-3,TGTGCCAGCAGCTCCAAAGATACGCAGTATTTT,CASSSKDTQYF
-,TRBJ1-6,-,16,TRBV6-1,TGTGCCAGCAGTGAATGGAGTCTCCAGGGAAATTCACCCCTCCACTTT,CASSEWSLQGNSPLHF
-,TRBJ2-7,TRBD1,17,TRBV7-8,TGTGCCAGCAGCCCACCCGGCCCGGACAGGGCCGTTTTCGAGCAGTACTTC,CASSPPGPDRAVFEQYF
-,TRBJ1-4,-,17,TRBV21-1,TGTGCCAGCAGCCGAACGGGGGAGGGGGTTGATGAAGGAAAACTGTTTTTT,CASSRTGEGVDEGKLFF
-,TRBJ2-3,TRBD2,14,TRBV6-6,TGTGCCAGTGGACTAGCGGGGGGTATAGATACGCAGTATTTT,CASGLAGGIDTQYF
-,TRBJ2-5,TRBD2,18,TRBV4-3,TGCGCCAGCAGCTTACGACTAGCGGGGGCCCTAAGCCAAGAGACCCAGTACTTC,CASSLRLAGALSQETQYF
-,TRBJ2-2,TRBD1,15,TRBV6-6,TGTGCCAGCAGCGTCGACAGGGGAGACACCGGGGAGCTGTTTTTT,CASSVDRGDTGELFF
-,TRBJ2-7,TRBD2,14,TRBV5-6,TGTGCCAGCAGCTTTATGGGGGGGGGTTACGAGCAGTACTTC,CASSFMGGGYEQYF